Described below is a single T cell receptor (beta chain) sequence and its context. Antigen unknown. This entry belongs to a study of blood T cells in healthy people across ages. Findings and limits, study-wide: Donors of long life had a larger count of naive CD4+ cells and greater diversity than aged donors. TCR beta diversity, measured per million T cells, fell in a roughly linear way with age. The CMV status of each donor remained undetermined, and this could have confounded shifts in expanded clonotypes.

CDR3 length equals 14 residues. V was shortened by 5 bases and J by 2 bases, with 12 bases between the two germline ends. Looked up from germline, CDR1 is MDHEN and CDR2 is SYDVKM. A second PCR of about 7 to 11 cycles used a sample-barcoded 5' primer and a J-beta primer mix. TCRdb re-analysed the 5' RACE reads in MiXCR, keeping a single row per CDR3 protein. Here the sample spans 910,000 or so distinct CDR3 sequences, roughly 50% being singletons. The genes are TRBV28 and TRBJ1-2; D unclear. Sequencing was performed on blood. This sequence was found in an older woman in good health. In nucleotides, the CDR3 is TGTGCCAGCAGTCTCCCCCCGCTAAACTATGGCTACACCTTC. Translation: CASSLPPLNYGYTF.